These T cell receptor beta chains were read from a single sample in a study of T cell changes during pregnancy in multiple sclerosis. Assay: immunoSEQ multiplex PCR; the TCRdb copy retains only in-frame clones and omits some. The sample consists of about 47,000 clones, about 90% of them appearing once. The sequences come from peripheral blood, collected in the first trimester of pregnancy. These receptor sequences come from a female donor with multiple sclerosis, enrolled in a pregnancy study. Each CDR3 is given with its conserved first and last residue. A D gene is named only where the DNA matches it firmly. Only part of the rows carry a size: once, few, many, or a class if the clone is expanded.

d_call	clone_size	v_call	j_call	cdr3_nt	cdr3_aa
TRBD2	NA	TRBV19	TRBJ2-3	TGTGCCAGTAGCAAAATCCCGGGCGGGGGGGCAGATACGCAGTATTTT	CASSKIPGGGADTQYF
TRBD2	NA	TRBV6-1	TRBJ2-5	TGTGCCAGCAGTTTCGGGGGGGGACAAGAGACCCAGTACTTC	CASSFGGGQETQYF
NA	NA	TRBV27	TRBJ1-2	TGTGCCAGCAGTCCTTTGGGGGGATCGGGGGCTAACTATGGCTACACCTTC	CASSPLGGSGANYGYTF
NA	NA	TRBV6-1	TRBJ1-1	TGTGCCAGCAGTGAAACCTACGGACTCCTGAACACTGAAGCTTTCTTT	CASSETYGLLNTEAFF
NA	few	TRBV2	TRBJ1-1	TGTGCCAGACAGGCGAACACTGAAGCTTTCTTT	CARQANTEAFF
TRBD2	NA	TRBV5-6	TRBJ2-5	TGTGCCAGCAGACCTAGCGGGGGGTCCTTAGAGACCCAGTACTTC	CASRPSGGSLETQYF
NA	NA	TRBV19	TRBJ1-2	TGTGCCAGTAGTATAGACGAGGGCGGCTACACCTTC	CASSIDEGGYTF
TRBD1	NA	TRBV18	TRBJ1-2	TGTGCCAGCTCACCACCGGGACAGGGGGCAGGCTATGGCTACACCTTC	CASSPPGQGAGYGYTF
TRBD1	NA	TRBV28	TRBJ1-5	TGTGCCAGCAGTTTGAGGGACAGGGGGACGTATAGCAATCAGCCCCAGCATTTT	CASSLRDRGTYSNQPQHF
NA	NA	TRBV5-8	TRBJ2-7	TGTGCCAGCAGCCGAGGAGGACCCTACGAGCAGTACTTC	CASSRGGPYEQYF
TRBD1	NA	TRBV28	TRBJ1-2	TGTGCCAGCAGTTCCGGGACAGGAGCCTATGGCTACACCTTC	CASSSGTGAYGYTF
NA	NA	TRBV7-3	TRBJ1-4	TGTGCCCCCACCGGCAGGGACTGGGAGAAACTGTTTTTT	CAPTGRDWEKLFF
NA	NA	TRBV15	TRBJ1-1	TGTGCCACCAGCAGAGGGGCCCCGGCGGGTCTACGGAACACTGAAGCTTTCTTT	CATSRGAPAGLRNTEAFF
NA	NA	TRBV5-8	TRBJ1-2	TGTGCCAGCAGCTTAGTGGTGGTAATAGGACAGAACTATGGCTACACCTTC	CASSLVVVIGQNYGYTF